The rows below give T cell receptor beta chains drawn from one sample of a study of sequential checkpoint blockade in melanoma. Profiling relied on immunoSEQ multiplex PCR, and the TCRdb table lists in-frame clones only, not all of them. The repertoire has 14,000 or so clones, more than 45% of them found once; the top ten carry roughly 17%. The sample was CD8+ T cells sorted from blood (inferred from file names), taken from a patient given nivolumab and ipilimumab in sequence. The receptors originated from a human donor with melanoma. Each CDR3 is given with its conserved first and last residue. A D gene is named only where the DNA matches it firmly. Not every row has a clone size; where given, it reads once, few, many or a size class.

size: .; V: TRBV13; D: TRBD1; J: TRBJ2-7; CDR3: CASSSTGGEQYF; DNA: TGTGCCAGCAGCTCGACAGGGGGCGAGCAGTACTTC
size: few; V: TRBV6-5; D: TRBD2; J: TRBJ2-1; CDR3: CASSYSRTSGGEQFF; DNA: TGTGCCAGCAGTTATTCCCGGACTAGCGGGGGGGAGCAGTTCTTC
size: once; V: TRBV27; D: .; J: TRBJ1-4; CDR3: CASSLSSGFVEKLFF; DNA: TGTGCCAGCAGTTTATCGTCGGGGTTTGTTGAAAAACTGTTTTTT
size: few; V: TRBV2; D: TRBD1; J: TRBJ2-1; CDR3: CASSDSTGGLNEQFF; DNA: TGTGCCAGCAGTGATTCTACAGGGGGTCTAAATGAGCAGTTCTTC
size: .; V: TRBV5-4; D: TRBD1; J: TRBJ2-7; CDR3: CASSTRQGYEQYF; DNA: TGTGCCAGCAGCACCCGACAGGGCTACGAGCAGTACTTC
size: few; V: TRBV5-6; D: TRBD1; J: TRBJ2-7; CDR3: CASSFGDRGEQYF; DNA: TGTGCCAGCAGCTTCGGGGACAGGGGCGAGCAGTACTTC
size: .; V: TRBV5-1; D: TRBD1; J: TRBJ2-7; CDR3: CASSSNSVTGDSYEQYF; DNA: TGCGCCAGCAGCTCCAATTCGGTGACAGGGGACTCCTACGAGCAGTACTTC
size: few; V: TRBV5-5; D: TRBD1; J: TRBJ2-7; CDR3: CASSQTSGQYYEQYF; DNA: TGTGCCAGCAGCCAAACTTCGGGACAGTACTACGAGCAGTACTTC
size: .; V: TRBV2; D: .; J: TRBJ2-7; CDR3: CASSYYGSSYEQYF; DNA: TGTGCCAGCAGTTACTACGGGAGCTCCTACGAGCAGTACTTC
size: .; V: TRBV28; D: .; J: TRBJ1-1; CDR3: CASSLDSQNTEAFF; DNA: TGTGCCAGCAGTTTGGACAGCCAGAACACTGAAGCTTTCTTT
size: few; V: TRBV7-6; D: TRBD1; J: TRBJ1-1; CDR3: CASRLDRGRNTEAFF; DNA: TGTGCCAGCAGGTTGGACAGGGGGCGTAACACTGAAGCTTTCTTT
size: .; V: TRBV4-2; D: .; J: TRBJ2-1; CDR3: CASSQGGIEQFF; DNA: TGTGCCAGCAGCCAAGGTGGCATAGAGCAGTTCTTC
size: .; V: TRBV21-1; D: .; J: TRBJ2-1; CDR3: CASSHRTSGRADEQFF; DNA: TGTGCCAGCAGCCATCGGACTAGCGGGAGGGCGGATGAGCAGTTCTTC
size: .; V: TRBV5-1; D: .; J: TRBJ2-1; CDR3: CASSLDIYNEQFF; DNA: TGCGCCAGCAGCTTGGACATTTACAATGAGCAGTTCTTC
size: .; V: TRBV6-5; D: TRBD1; J: TRBJ2-2; CDR3: CASSYRQGSTTGELFF; DNA: TGTGCCAGCAGCTACAGACAGGGGTCTACCACCGGGGAGCTGTTTTTT
size: .; V: TRBV5-4; D: TRBD1; J: TRBJ2-6; CDR3: CASSFQGAGANVLTF; DNA: TGTGCCAGCAGCTTTCAGGGGGCTGGGGCCAACGTCCTGACTTTC
size: .; V: TRBV19; D: TRBD2; J: TRBJ2-3; CDR3: CASRSGTTSTDTQYF; DNA: TGTGCCAGTAGGAGCGGGACGACTAGCACAGATACGCAGTATTTT
size: .; V: TRBV28; D: TRBD2; J: TRBJ2-7; CDR3: CASSFGGDEQYF; DNA: TGTGCCAGCAGTTTTGGGGGGGACGAGCAGTACTTC
size: .; V: TRBV2; D: .; J: TRBJ2-1; CDR3: CASSDEMDNEQFF; DNA: TGTGCCAGCAGTGACGAGATGGACAATGAGCAGTTCTTC
size: .; V: TRBV29-1; D: .; J: TRBJ2-7; CDR3: CSVEEGLPAYEQYF; DNA: TGCAGCGTTGAAGAGGGACTTCCTGCCTACGAGCAGTACTTC
size: few; V: TRBV27; D: .; J: TRBJ2-7; CDR3: CASSLSARYEQYF; DNA: TGTGCCAGCAGTTTATCGGCCCGCTACGAGCAGTACTTC
size: .; V: TRBV11-2; D: TRBD1; J: TRBJ1-3; CDR3: CASSLRGQVYGNTIYF; DNA: TGTGCCAGCAGCTTGAGAGGACAGGTGTATGGAAACACCATATATTTT
size: .; V: TRBV6-1; D: .; J: TRBJ2-2; CDR3: CASSGVVVIPGELFF; DNA: TGTGCCAGCAGCGGGGTGGTAGTGATTCCCGGGGAGCTGTTTTTT
size: .; V: TRBV9; D: .; J: TRBJ2-1; CDR3: CASSAPGGSSYNEQFF; DNA: TGTGCCAGCAGCGCCCCCGGGGGTAGCTCCTACAATGAGCAGTTCTTC